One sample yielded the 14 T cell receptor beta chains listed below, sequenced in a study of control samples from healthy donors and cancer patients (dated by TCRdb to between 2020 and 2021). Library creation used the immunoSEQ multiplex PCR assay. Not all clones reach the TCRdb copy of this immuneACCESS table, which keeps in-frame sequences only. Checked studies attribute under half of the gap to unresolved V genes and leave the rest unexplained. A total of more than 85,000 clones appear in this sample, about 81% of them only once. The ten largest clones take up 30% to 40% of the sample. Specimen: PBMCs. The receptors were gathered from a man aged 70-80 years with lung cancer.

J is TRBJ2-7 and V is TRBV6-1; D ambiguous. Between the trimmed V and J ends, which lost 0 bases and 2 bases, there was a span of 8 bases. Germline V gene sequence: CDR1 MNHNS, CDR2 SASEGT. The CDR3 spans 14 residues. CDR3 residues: CASSEAGVTYEQYF. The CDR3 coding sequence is TGTGCCAGCAGTGAAGCGGGCGTAACCTACGAGCAGTACTTC.

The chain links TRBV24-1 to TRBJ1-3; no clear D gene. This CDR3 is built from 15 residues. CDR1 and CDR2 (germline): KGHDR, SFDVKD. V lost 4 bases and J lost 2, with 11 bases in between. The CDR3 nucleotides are TGTGCCACCAGTGACGCTCGTGGGCCTGGAAACACCATATATTTT. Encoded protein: CATSDARGPGNTIYF.

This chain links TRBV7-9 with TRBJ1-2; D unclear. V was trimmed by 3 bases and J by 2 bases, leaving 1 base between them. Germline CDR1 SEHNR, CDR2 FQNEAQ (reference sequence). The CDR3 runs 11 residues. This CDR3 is CASSLNYGYTF. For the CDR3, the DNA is TGTGCCAGCAGCTTGAACTATGGCTACACCTTC.

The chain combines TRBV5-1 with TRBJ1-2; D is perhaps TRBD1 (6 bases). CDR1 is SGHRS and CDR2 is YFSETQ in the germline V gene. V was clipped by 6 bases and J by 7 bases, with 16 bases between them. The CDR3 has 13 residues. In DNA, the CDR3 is TGCGCCAGCACCCCCGGGGGGGGCGGTGGCTACACCTTC. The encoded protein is CASTPGGGGGYTF.

This chain's CDR3 is CASSVATGNGPQGYTF. The CDR3 nucleotides are TGTGCCAGCAGCGTAGCTACCGGGAACGGCCCGCAGGGCTACACCTTC. The chain couples TRBV9 to TRBJ1-2; D is ambiguous. CDR3 length: 16 amino acids. Trimming shortened V by 0 bases and J by 8 bases, and 20 bases separated the two germline ends. CDR1 is SGDLS and CDR2 is YYNGEE in the germline V gene.

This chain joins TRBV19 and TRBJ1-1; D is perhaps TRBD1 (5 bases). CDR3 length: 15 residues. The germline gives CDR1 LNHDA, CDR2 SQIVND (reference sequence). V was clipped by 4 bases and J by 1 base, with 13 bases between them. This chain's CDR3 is CASSTPRAGNTEAFF. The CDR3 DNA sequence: TGTGCCAGTAGTACACCCAGGGCGGGGAACACTGAAGCTTTCTTT.

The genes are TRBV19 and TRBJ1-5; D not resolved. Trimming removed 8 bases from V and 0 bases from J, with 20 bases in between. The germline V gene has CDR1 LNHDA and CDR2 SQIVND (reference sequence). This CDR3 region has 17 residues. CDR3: CASSGPDPEFSNQPQHF. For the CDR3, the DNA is TGTGCCAGTTCCGGGCCCGATCCCGAATTTAGCAATCAGCCCCAGCATTTT.

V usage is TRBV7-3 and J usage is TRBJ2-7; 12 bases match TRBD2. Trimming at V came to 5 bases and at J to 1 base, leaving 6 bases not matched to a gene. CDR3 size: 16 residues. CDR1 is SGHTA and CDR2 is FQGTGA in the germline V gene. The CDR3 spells CASSLGTSGPSYEQYF. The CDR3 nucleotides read TGTGCCAGCAGCCTAGGGACTAGCGGGCCTTCCTACGAGCAGTACTTC.

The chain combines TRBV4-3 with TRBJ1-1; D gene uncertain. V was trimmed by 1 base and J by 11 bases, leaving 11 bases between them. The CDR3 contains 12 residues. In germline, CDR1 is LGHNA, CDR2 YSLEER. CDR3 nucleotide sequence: TGCGCCAGCAGCCAAGGCTCAGGCCAGGCTTTCTTT. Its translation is CASSQGSGQAFF.

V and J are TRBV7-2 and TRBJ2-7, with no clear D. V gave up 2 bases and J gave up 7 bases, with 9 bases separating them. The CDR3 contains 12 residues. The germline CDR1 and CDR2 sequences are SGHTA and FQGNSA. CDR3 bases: TGTGCCAGCAGCTTAAGGGTGGGGGAGCAGTACTTC. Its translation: CASSLRVGEQYF.

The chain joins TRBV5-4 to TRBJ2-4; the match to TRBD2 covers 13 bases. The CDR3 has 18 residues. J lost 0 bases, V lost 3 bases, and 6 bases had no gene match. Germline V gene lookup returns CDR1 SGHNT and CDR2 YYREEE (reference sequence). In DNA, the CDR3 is TGTGCCAGCAGCTCCGGACTAGCGGGGGTCGGAGCCAAAAACATTCAGTACTTC. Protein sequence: CASSSGLAGVGAKNIQYF.

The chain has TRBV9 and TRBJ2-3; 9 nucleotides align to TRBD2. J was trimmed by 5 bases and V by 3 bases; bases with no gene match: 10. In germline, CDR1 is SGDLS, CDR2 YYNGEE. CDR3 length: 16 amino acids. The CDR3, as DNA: TGTGCCAGCAGCGCCTCCGCGGGGGGGGCTGTAGATACGCAGTATTTT. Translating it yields CASSASAGGAVDTQYF.

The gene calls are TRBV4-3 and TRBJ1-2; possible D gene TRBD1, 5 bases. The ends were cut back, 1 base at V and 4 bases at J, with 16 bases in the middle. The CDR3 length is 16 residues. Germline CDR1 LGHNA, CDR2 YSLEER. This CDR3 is CASSQGSGRESYGYTF. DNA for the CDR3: TGCGCCAGCAGCCAAGGCTCTGGCAGGGAGAGCTATGGCTACACCTTC.

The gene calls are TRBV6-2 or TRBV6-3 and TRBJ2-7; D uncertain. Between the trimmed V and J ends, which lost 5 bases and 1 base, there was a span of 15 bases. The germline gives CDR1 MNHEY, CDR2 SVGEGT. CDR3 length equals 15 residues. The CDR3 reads CASSRHDVLSYEQYF. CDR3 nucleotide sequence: TGTGCCAGCAGTCGACACGACGTCTTGTCCTACGAGCAGTACTTC.